Below, one TCR beta chain is given with its context. These data belong to a study of blood T cell repertoires in COVID-19. Study-wide context: From the United States, Italy and Spain came samples of acute and convalescent COVID-19. PBMCs, B-cell-depleted T cells, or T cells were the source of the cDNA or gDNA that made up the material.

Authors' data handling: Reference gene primers were amplified, and this amplification served to estimate nucleated cell counts. The repertoire was sequenced with immunoSEQ multiplex PCR; TCRdb's copy has only in-frame clones and lacks some. The V and J calls and clone size were taken over from that table, and D and trimming were inferred from the DNA. The sample holds about 75,000 clones, around 79% seen once. This sequence was found in a woman over 75 with active or convalescent COVID-19. What was sequenced was peripheral blood.

The CDR3 DNA reads as TGTGCCAGCAGCCTTTGGGACAGCAGCACAGATACGCAGTATTTT. It translates to CASSLWDSSTDTQYF. This chain uses TRBV5-5 with TRBJ2-3, with 7 bases matching TRBD1. Germline loops: CDR1 SGHKS, CDR2 YYEKEE (reference sequence). This CDR3 has 15 amino acids. V was clipped by 4 bases and J by 0 bases; unmatched bases: 5. The full variable domain, completed using reference TRBV5-5 and TRBJ2-3, is DAGVTQSPTHLIKTRGQQVTLRCSPISGHKSVSWYQQVLGQGPQFIFQYYEKEERGRGNFPDRFSARQFPNYSSELNVNALLLGDSALYLCASSLWDSSTDTQYFGPGTRLTVL.